What follows are 14 T cell receptor beta chains derived from one specimen sequenced in a study of blood T cell repertoires in COVID-19. Profiled with immunoSEQ multiplex PCR; TCRdb holds only in-frame clones, not every one. The profile shows 200,000 to 300,000 clones, about four fifths of them singletons. The sequenced sample consisted of peripheral blood. The receptor source for this set is a woman older than 75 with acute or convalescent COVID-19.

The CDR3 loop reads CASSQGARSPLHF. CDR3 in DNA: TGTGCCAGCAGCCAGGGGGCGAGATCACCCCTCCACTTT. The chain couples TRBV3-1 (or the pseudogene TRBV3-2) to TRBJ1-6; D may be TRBD1 (6 bases). Trimming shortened V by 3 bases and J by 10 bases, and 10 bases separated the two germline ends. CDR3 length: 13 amino acids. CDR1 and CDR2 (germline): LGHDT, YNNKEL (reference sequence).

The chain carries TRBV2 and TRBJ1-2; 9 nucleotides agree with TRBD1. V lost 5 bases, J lost 4 bases, and 8 bases stayed unmatched. The CDR3 runs 15 residues. Germline CDR1 reads SNHLY; CDR2 reads FYNNEI. The CDR3 DNA follows: TGTGCCAGCAGTCTCCAGGGACAGGGATCCTATGGCTACACCTTC. It translates to CASSLQGQGSYGYTF.

This chain links TRBV6-5 with TRBJ1-2; D possibly corresponds to TRBD1 (5 bases). The CDR3 has 15 residues. With 0 bases removed from V and 5 bases from J, the gap between germline ends came to 13 bases. CDR1 is MNHEY and CDR2 is SVGAGI in the germline V gene. The CDR3 sequence: CASSYSAGIAYGYTF. The CDR3 DNA reads TGTGCCAGCAGTTACTCGGCAGGGATTGCGTATGGCTACACCTTC.

V usage is TRBV7-9 and J usage is TRBJ2-2, with TRBD2 matching 10 bases. Looked up from germline, CDR1 is SEHNR and CDR2 is FQNEAQ (reference sequence). This CDR3 contains 16 residues. Trimming cost V 2 bases and J 6 bases; bases outside gene matches: 6. The DNA for the CDR3 is TGTGCCAGCAGCTTACAGCTAGCGGGGGTATCCGGGGAGCTGTTTTTT. The encoded protein is CASSLQLAGVSGELFF.

The chain links TRBV3-1 (or the pseudogene TRBV3-2) to TRBJ2-4; possible D gene TRBD2, 6 bases. Germline V gene data show CDR1 as LGHDT and CDR2 as YNNKEL (reference sequence). Trimming removed 3 bases at V and 0 bases at J, with 6 bases between. The CDR3 has 14 residues. The CDR3 sequence: CASSQGLAKNIQYF. In DNA, the CDR3 is TGTGCCAGCAGCCAGGGACTAGCCAAAAACATTCAGTACTTC.

J is TRBJ1-1 and V is TRBV2, with no clear D. The CDR3 consists of 11 residues. The V gene lost 5 bases and the J gene lost 7 bases, with 8 bases spanning the gap. Per germline, CDR1 SNHLY and CDR2 FYNNEI. DNA of the CDR3: TGTGCCAGCAGTTTACTCGATGAAGCTTTCTTT. This gives the protein CASSLLDEAFF.

The chain joins TRBV5-1 to TRBJ1-1; D call uncertain. V was cut by 1 base and J by 0 bases, with 7 bases left in between. CDR1 is SGHRS and CDR2 is YFSETQ in the germline V gene. The CDR3 is 14 residues long. The CDR3 spells CASSLNPLNTEAFF. CDR3 nucleotides: TGCGCCAGCAGCTTGAATCCTTTGAACACTGAAGCTTTCTTT.

This chain uses TRBV19 with TRBJ2-4, with TRBD1 matching 7 bases. The CDR3 is 16 amino acids. Germline values: CDR1 LNHDA, CDR2 SQIVND (reference sequence). Trimming at V came to 3 bases and at J to 6 bases, leaving 11 bases not matched to a gene. In DNA, the CDR3 is TGTGCCAGTAGTATTGGGTCAACAGGGGTTAGAAACATTCAGTACTTC. Protein: CASSIGSTGVRNIQYF.

The chain is built from TRBV5-1 and TRBJ2-7; TRBD1 is a possible D gene (6 bases). The CDR3 loop spans 16 amino acids. Trimming stripped 1 base from V and 0 bases from J, with 14 bases between. The germline gives CDR1 SGHRS, CDR2 YFSETQ. CDR3 DNA: TGCGCCAGCAGCTTGACAGGGTCGGGGAGCTCCTACGAGCAGTACTTC. This encodes CASSLTGSGSSYEQYF. Variable domain in full (rest from reference TRBV5-1 and TRBJ2-7): KAGVTQTPRYLIKTRGQQVTLSCSPISGHRSVSWYQQTPGQGLQFLFEYFSETQRNKGNFPGRFSGRQFSNSRSEMNVSTLELGDSALYLCASSLTGSGSSYEQYFGPGTRLTVT.

This chain uses TRBV29-1 with TRBJ2-5, with 7 bases fitting TRBD1. V dropped 7 bases and J dropped 4; count of bases not matched to a gene: 9. From germline, CDR1 is SQVTM and CDR2 ANQGSEA. This CDR3 contains 13 residues. The CDR3 loop reads CSEAVQGRETQYF. The CDR3 DNA reads TGCAGCGAAGCCGTACAGGGGAGAGAGACCCAGTACTTC.

V usage is TRBV5-6 and J usage is TRBJ1-2, with 7 bases that match TRBD1. The V gene end was trimmed by 4 bases and the J gene end by 4 bases; junction bases not matched to a gene: 4. There are 13 residues in the CDR3. Per germline, CDR1 SGHDT and CDR2 YYEEEE. The CDR3 is CASSPDRAYGYTF. CDR3 DNA: TGTGCCAGCAGCCCCGACAGGGCCTATGGCTACACCTTC.

This chain links TRBV10-3 with TRBJ1-1; TRBD1 matches 8 bases. Germline lookup yields CDR1 ENHRY and CDR2 SYGVKD. There are 13 residues in the CDR3. V lost 4 bases to trimming and J lost 3 bases; unmatched junction nucleotides: 1. This CDR3 reads CAISGTGHTEAFF. DNA for the CDR3: TGTGCCATCAGTGGGACAGGGCACACTGAAGCTTTCTTT.

The chain combines TRBV7-2 with TRBJ1-4; 8 bases are a match to TRBD1. V lost 6 bases to trimming and J lost 7 bases; unmatched junction nucleotides: 10. This CDR3 is 15 amino acids long. Germline CDR1 and CDR2: SGHTA and FQGNSA. In DNA, the CDR3 is TGTGCCAGCAGTGGGAAGGTCAGGGGGCGTGAAAAACTGTTTTTT. Protein sequence: CASSGKVRGREKLFF.

The gene calls are TRBV3-1 (or the pseudogene TRBV3-2) and TRBJ2-1; TRBD1 matches 8 bases. The length of the CDR3 is 16 residues. V lost 4 bases, J lost 2 bases, and 7 bases stayed unmatched. The germline V gene encodes CDR1 LGHDT and CDR2 YNNKEL (reference sequence). Written as DNA, the CDR3 is TGTGCCAGCAGCCCTTGGACAGGGAGGACCTACAATGAGCAGTTCTTC. Protein product: CASSPWTGRTYNEQFF.